This TCR beta chain was recovered during a study of cytomegalovirus exposure and HLA in healthy donors. Study-wide background: Earlier findings included about 120 million unique TCR beta sequences obtained from roughly 200 million T cells.

Findings and caveats of the study: The authors enumerated 164 TCR beta chains as linked to cytomegalovirus. Researchers reported from a later analysis that most CMV-associated TCR beta chains appeared HLA-restricted. In a later analysis, V- and J-gene trimming of beta chains associated with a DCLRE1C missense variant, replicated independently.

As for this clone: The antigen is not known.

Looked up from germline, CDR1 is SGHNT and CDR2 is YYREEE (reference sequence). V gave up 3 bases and J gave up 6 bases, with 8 bases separating them. This CDR3 has 12 residues. PCR primers comprised 60 Vbeta and 13 Jbeta primers. Sequenced by immunoSEQ multiplex PCR; TCRdb stores in-frame clones only, minus some. The table shows about 130,000 clones, with roughly 80% occurring only once. The sequenced material came from PBMCs. The TCR comes from a girl aged 2-10 years in good health and CMV-seronegative. The rearrangement links TRBV5-4 to TRBJ2-3; the D is unclear. The CDR3 DNA follows: TGTGCCAGCAGCTCCCCACGGGATACGCAGTATTTT. It codes for CASSSPRDTQYF. The whole variable domain, filled in from reference TRBV5-4 and TRBJ2-3, reads ETGVTQSPTHLIKTRGQQVTLRCSSQSGHNTVSWYQQALGQGPQFIFQYYREEENGRGNFPPRFSGLQFPNYSSELNVNALELDDSALYLCASSSPRDTQYFGPGTRLTVL.